This T cell receptor (beta chain) came from a study of CD8 T cells in ankylosing spondylitis. Germline V lookup: CDR1 DFQATT, CDR2 SNEGSKA (reference sequence). The CDR3 length is 13 residues. The ends were cut back, 3 bases at V and 1 base at J, with 6 bases in the middle. Study outcomes and limitations: A TCR beta motif of fewer than ten highly homologous variants seemed to mark ankylosing spondylitis blood.

By quantitative 5'-RACE with molecular barcodes, the TCR beta libraries were made. Using its own MiXCR run on the 5' RACE reads, TCRdb lists one record per CDR3 protein. There are a few hundred thousand distinct CDR3 sequences in the sample; 15% to 20% occur only once, and about a third lies in the top ten. There are a few counts of this clonotype. Antigen: not known. The chain recombines TRBV20-1 with TRBJ2-2; D is unresolved. Sequencing was performed on blood, either unsorted or a sorted T cell fraction (not recorded which). The receptor's source is a male donor with ankylosing spondylitis or in good health (not recorded which). The CDR3 loop is CSASLENTGELFF. In DNA, the CDR3 is TGCAGTGCTAGTCTCGAGAACACCGGGGAGCTGTTTTTT.